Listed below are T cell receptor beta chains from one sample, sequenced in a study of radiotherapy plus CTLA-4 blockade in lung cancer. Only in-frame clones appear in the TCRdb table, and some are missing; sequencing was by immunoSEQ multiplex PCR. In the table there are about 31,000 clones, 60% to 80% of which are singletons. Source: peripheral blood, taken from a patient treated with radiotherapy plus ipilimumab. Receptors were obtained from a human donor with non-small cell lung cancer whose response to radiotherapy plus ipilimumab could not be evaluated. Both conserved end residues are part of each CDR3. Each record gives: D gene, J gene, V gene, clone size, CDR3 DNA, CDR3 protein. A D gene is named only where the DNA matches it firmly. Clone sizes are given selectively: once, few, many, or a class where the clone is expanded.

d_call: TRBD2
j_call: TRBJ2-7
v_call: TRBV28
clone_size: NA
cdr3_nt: TGTGCCAGCAGTACAACTAGCGGGTCGTACGAGCAGTACTTC
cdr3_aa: CASSTTSGSYEQYF

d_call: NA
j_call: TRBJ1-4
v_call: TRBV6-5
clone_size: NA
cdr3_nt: TGTGCCAGCAGCACTGGTGAAAAACTGTTTTTT
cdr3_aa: CASSTGEKLFF

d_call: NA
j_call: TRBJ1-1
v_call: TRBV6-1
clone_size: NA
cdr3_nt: TGTGCCAGCAGTGAACGGGAGAACACTGAAGCTTTCTTT
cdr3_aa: CASSERENTEAFF

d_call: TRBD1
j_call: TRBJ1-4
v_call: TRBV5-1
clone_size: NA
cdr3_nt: TGCGCCAGCAGCTTGGATTCCGGGACAGGCGGTGAAAAACTGTTTTTT
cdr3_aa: CASSLDSGTGGEKLFF

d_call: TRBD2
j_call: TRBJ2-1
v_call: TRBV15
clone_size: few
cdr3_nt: TGTGCCACCAGCAGACTAGCGGGGTCCTACAATGAGCAGTTCTTC
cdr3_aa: CATSRLAGSYNEQFF

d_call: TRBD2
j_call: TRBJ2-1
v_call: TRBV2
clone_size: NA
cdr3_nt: TGTGCCTGTCAGGGACCCGGACTAGCGGGAGACCCCTCCTACAATGAGCAGTTCTTC
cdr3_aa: CACQGPGLAGDPSYNEQFF

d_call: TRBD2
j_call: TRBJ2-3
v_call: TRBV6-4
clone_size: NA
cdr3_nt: TGTGCCAGCAGCTCTCTAGCGGGTTTAACAGATACGCAGTATTTT
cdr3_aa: CASSSLAGLTDTQYF

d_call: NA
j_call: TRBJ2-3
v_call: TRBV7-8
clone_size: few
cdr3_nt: TGTGCCAGCAGCTTAGGGCGACTAGTCAACACAGATACGCAGTATTTT
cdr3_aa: CASSLGRLVNTDTQYF

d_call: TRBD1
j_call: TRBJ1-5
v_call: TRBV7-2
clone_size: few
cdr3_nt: TGTGCCAGCAGCTCAGGATACGGGACAGGGAATCAGCCCCAGCATTTT
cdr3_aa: CASSSGYGTGNQPQHF

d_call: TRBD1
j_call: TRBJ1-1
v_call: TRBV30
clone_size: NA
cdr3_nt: TGTGCCCGTTCGGGGGACAGGGGGGGCACTGAAGCTTTCTTT
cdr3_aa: CARSGDRGGTEAFF

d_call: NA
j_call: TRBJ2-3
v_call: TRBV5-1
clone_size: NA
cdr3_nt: TGCGCCAGCAGCGTAGGCGGGGATTCAGATACGCAGTATTTT
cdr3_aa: CASSVGGDSDTQYF

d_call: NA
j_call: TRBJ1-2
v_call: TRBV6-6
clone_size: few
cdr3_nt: TGTGCCAGCAGTTATCAGGAGACAGGAATCGGCTACACCTTC
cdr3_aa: CASSYQETGIGYTF

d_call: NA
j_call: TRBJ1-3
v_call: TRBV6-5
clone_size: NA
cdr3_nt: TGTGCCAGCAGTGAACTCGGGAAAGGAAACACCATATATTTT
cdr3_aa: CASSELGKGNTIYF

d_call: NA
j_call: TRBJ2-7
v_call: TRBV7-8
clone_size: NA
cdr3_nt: TGTGCCAGCAGCCCGCAAGGTCTAGCTAGCGAGCAGTACTTC
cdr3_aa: CASSPQGLASEQYF

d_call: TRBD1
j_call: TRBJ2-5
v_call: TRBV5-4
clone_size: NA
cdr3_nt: TGTGCCAGCAGGGACAGGATGGGGGACCAAGAGACCCAGTACTTC
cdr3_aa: CASRDRMGDQETQYF

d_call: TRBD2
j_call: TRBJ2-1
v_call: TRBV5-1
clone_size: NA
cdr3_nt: TGCGCCAGCAGATTTAGCGGGAGGGCCGGCGATGAGCAGTTCTTC
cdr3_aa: CASRFSGRAGDEQFF

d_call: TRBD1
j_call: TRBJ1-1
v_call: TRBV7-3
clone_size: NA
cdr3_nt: TGTGCCAGCAGCTCGGGACAGCCCACTGAAGCTTTCTTT
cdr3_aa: CASSSGQPTEAFF

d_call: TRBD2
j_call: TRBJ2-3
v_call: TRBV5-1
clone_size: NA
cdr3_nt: TGCGCCAGCAGCTTCCTAGCGGGAGTGGTAGATACGCAGTATTTT
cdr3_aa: CASSFLAGVVDTQYF

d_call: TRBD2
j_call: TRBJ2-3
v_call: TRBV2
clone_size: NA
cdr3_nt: TGTGCCAGCAGGGCCCCCAGACTAGCGGGAGCCACAGATACGCAGTATTTT
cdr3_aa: CASRAPRLAGATDTQYF

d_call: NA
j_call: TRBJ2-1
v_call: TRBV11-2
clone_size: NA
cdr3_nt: TGTGCCAGCAGCTTAGGGAGGGCGAGTGAGCAGTTCTTC
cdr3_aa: CASSLGRASEQFF

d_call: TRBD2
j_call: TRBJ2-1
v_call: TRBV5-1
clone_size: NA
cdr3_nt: TGCGCCAGCAGCTTGGATTCTGGCGGGAGGTCCGCCAATGAGCAGTTCTTC
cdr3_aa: CASSLDSGGRSANEQFF

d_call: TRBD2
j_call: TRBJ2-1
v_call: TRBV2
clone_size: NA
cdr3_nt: TGTGCCAGCAGTTGGACTAGCGGGAATTACAATGAGCAGTTCTTC
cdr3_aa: CASSWTSGNYNEQFF

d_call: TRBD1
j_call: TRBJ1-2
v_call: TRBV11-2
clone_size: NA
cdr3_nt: TGTGCCAGCAGCTTAGATCAGGGGGCCGTGGGTTTCTATGGCTACACCTTC
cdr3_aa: CASSLDQGAVGFYGYTF

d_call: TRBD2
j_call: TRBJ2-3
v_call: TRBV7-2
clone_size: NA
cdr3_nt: TGTGCCAGCAGCTTAGGGATTAAGCGGGAGGGCGATACGCAGTATTTT
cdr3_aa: CASSLGIKREGDTQYF

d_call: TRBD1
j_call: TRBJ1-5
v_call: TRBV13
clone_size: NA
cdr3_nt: TGTGCCAGCAGCAGAATGGGACAGGGTAGCAATCAGCCCCAGCATTTT
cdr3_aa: CASSRMGQGSNQPQHF

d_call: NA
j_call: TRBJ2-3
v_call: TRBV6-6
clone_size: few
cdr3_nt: TGTGCCAGCAGCCTGTGGGGGCCCGGCACAGATACGCAGTATTTT
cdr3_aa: CASSLWGPGTDTQYF

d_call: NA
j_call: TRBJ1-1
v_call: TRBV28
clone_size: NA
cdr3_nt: TGTGCCAGCAGTGTAACAGGGAGACCTGAAGCTTTCTTT
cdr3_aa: CASSVTGRPEAFF

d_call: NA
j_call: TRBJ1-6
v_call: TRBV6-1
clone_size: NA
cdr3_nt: TGTGCCAGCAGTCCCGGGAAGGCCCGGGGCCTCCACTTT
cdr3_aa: CASSPGKARGLHF

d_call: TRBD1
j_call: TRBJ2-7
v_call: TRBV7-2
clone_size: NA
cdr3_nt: TGTGCCAGCAGCACGGACAGGGGCAACGAGCAGTACTTC
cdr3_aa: CASSTDRGNEQYF

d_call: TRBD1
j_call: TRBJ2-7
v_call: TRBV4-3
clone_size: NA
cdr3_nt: TGCGCCAGCAGCCAAGACGGGACAGAGTCCGACGAGCAGTACTTC
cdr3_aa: CASSQDGTESDEQYF

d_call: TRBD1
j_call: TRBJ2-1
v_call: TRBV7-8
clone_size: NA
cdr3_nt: TGTGCCAGCAGCTTATTGACGGGACAGGGATACAATGAGCAGTTCTTC
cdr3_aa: CASSLLTGQGYNEQFF

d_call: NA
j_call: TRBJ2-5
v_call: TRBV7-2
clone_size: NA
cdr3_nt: TGTGCCAGCAGCTTATTAGGTAGCGGTGGTCCAGAGACCCAGTACTTC
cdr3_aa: CASSLLGSGGPETQYF

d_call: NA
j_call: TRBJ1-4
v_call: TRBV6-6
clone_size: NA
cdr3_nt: TGTGCCAGCAGTTACAGTGGGGCAGGTGAAAAACTGTTTTTT
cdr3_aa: CASSYSGAGEKLFF

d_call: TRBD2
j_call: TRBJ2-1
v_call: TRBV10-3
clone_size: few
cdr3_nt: TGTGCCACCAGCACTAGCGGGAGCAAGAATGAGCAGTTCTTC
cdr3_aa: CATSTSGSKNEQFF

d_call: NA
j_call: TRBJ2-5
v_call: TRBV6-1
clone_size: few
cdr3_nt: TGTGCCAGCAGTGCAACTCAGGAAGGGACCCAGTACTTC
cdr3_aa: CASSATQEGTQYF

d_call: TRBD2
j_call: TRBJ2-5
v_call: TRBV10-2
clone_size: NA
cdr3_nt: TGCGCCAGCTCGACCTGGGGGGGAGAGACCCAGTACTTC
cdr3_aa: CASSTWGGETQYF

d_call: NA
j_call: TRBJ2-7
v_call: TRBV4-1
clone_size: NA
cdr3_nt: TGCGCCAGCAGCCAAGATTGGGGCAGGGTTTTCTACGAGCAGTACTTC
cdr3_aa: CASSQDWGRVFYEQYF

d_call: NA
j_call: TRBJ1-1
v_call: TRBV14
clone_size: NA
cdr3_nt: TGTGCCAGCAGCCGCACAGGGTTGGGGAACACTGAAGCTTTCTTT
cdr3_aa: CASSRTGLGNTEAFF

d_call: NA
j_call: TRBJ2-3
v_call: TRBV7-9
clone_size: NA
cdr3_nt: TGTGCCAGCAGCTTCCACAGGGATGGCACAGATACGCAGTATTTT
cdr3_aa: CASSFHRDGTDTQYF

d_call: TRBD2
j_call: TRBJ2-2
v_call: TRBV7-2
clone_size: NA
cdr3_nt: TGTGCCAGCAGCTGGACTAGCCCCACCGGGGAGCTGTTTTTT
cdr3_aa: CASSWTSPTGELFF

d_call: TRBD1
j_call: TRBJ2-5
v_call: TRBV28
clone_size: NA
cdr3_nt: TGTGCCAGCAGTCCACCTAGGACAGGGCTGGAGACCCAGTACTTC
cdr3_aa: CASSPPRTGLETQYF